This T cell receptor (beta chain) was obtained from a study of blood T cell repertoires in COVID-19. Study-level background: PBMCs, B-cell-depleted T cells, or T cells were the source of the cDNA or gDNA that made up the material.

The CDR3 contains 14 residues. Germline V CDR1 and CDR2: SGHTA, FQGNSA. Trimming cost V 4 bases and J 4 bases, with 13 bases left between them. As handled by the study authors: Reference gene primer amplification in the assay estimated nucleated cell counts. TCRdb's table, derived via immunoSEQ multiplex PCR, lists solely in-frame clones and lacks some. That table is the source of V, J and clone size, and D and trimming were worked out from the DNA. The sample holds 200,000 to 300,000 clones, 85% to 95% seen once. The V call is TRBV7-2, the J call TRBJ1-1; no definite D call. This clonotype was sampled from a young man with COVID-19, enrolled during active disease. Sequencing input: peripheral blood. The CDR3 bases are TGTGCCAGCAGCTCCGGTCCCGCGTCCACTGAAGCTTTCTTT. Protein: CASSSGPASTEAFF. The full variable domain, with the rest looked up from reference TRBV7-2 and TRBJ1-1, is GAGVSQSPSNKVTEKGKDVELRCDPISGHTALYWYRQSLGQGLEFLIYFQGNSAPDKSGLPSDRFSAERTGGSVSTLTIQRTQQEDSAVYLCASSSGPASTEAFFGQGTRLTVV.